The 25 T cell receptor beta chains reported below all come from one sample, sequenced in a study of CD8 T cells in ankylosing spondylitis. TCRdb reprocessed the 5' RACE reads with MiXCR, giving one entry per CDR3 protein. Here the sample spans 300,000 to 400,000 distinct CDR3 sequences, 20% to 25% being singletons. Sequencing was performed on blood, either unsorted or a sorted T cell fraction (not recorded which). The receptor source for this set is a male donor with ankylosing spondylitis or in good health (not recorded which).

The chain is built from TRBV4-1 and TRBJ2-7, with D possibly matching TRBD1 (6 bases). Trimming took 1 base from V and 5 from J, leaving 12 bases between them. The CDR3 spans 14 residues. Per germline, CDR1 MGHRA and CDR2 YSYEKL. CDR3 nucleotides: TGCGCCAGCAGCCAAGGGGGAACAGGGAACGAGCAGTACTTC. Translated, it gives CASSQGGTGNEQYF.

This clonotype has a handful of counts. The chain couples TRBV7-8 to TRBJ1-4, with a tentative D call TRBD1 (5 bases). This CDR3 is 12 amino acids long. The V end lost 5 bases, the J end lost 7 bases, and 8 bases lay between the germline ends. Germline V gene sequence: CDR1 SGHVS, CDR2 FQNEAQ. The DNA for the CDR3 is TGTGCCAGCAGCGGGGGGTTTGAAAAACTGTTTTTT. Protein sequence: CASSGGFEKLFF.

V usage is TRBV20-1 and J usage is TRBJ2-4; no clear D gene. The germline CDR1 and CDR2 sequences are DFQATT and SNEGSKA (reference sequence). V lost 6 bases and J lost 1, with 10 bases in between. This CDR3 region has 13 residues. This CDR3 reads CSALVKAKNIQYF. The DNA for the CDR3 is TGCAGTGCCCTAGTGAAGGCCAAAAACATTCAGTACTTC.

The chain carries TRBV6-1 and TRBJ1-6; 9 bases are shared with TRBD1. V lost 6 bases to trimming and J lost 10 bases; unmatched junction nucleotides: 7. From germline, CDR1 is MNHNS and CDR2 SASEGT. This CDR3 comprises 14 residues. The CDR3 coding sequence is TGTGCCAGCAGCCTTGACAGGGGGTACTCACCCCTCCACTTT. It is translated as CASSLDRGYSPLHF.

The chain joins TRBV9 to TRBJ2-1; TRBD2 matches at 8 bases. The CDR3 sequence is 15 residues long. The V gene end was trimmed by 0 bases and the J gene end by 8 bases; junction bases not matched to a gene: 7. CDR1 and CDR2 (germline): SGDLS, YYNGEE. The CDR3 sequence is CASSVAGLAAYEQFF. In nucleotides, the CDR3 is TGTGCCAGCAGCGTAGCAGGACTAGCTGCCTATGAGCAGTTCTTC.

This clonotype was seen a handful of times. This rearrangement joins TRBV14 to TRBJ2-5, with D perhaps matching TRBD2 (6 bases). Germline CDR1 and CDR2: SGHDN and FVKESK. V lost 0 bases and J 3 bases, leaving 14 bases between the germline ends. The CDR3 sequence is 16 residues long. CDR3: CASSQEEVWGEETQYF. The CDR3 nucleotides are TGTGCCAGCAGCCAAGAAGAGGTCTGGGGGGAAGAGACCCAGTACTTC.

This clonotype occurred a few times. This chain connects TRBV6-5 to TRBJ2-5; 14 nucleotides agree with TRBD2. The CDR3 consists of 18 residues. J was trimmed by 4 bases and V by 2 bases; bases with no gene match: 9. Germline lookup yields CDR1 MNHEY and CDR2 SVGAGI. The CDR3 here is CASSYLRLAGGEGETQYF. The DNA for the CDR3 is TGTGCCAGCAGTTACCTCAGACTAGCGGGGGGGGAAGGAGAGACCCAGTACTTC.

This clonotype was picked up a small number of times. DNA for the CDR3: TGCAGCGTTGAAGACTGGGCGGGCAGCGGGGAGCTGTTTTTT. This encodes CSVEDWAGSGELFF. The chain has TRBV29-1 and TRBJ2-2, with D perhaps TRBD2 (5 bases). The CDR3 sequence is 14 residues long. Germline V gene data show CDR1 as SQVTM and CDR2 as ANQGSEA. Between the trimmed V and J ends, which lost 0 bases and 7 bases, there was a span of 12 bases.

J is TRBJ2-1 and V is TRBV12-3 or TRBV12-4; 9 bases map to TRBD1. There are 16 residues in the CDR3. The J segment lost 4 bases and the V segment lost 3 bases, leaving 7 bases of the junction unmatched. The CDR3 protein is CASSLGGDRAYNEQFF. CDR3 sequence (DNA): TGTGCCAGCAGTTTGGGGGGGGACAGGGCTTACAATGAGCAGTTCTTC.

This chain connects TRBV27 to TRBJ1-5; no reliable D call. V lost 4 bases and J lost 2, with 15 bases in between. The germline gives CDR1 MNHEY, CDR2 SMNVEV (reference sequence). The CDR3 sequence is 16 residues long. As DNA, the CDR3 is TGTGCCAGCAGTTCCCTTGTGGGCCTGGGCAATCAGCCCCAGCATTTT. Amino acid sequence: CASSSLVGLGNQPQHF.

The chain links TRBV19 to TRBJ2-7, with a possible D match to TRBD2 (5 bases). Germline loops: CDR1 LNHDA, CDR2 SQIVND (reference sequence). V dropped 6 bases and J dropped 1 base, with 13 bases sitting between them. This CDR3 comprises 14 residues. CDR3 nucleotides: TGTGCCAGTAGGATTACGGGGTCATCCTACGAGCAGTACTTC. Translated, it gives CASRITGSSYEQYF. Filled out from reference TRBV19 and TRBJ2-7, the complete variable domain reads DGGITQSPKYLFRKEGQNVTLSCEQNLNHDAMYWYRQDPGQGLRLIYYSQIVNDFQKGDIAEGYSVSREKKESFPLTVTSAQKNPTAFYLCASRITGSSYEQYFGPGTRLTVT.

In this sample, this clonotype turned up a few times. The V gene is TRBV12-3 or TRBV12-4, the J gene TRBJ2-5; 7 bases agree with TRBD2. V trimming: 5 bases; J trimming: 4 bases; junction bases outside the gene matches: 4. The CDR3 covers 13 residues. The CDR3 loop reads CASSKAGVETQYF. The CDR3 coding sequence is TGTGCCAGCAGTAAGGCGGGGGTAGAGACCCAGTACTTC.

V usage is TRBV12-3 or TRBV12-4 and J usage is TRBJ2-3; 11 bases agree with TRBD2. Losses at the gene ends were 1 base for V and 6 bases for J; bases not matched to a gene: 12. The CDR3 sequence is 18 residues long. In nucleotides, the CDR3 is TGTGCCAGCAGTTTAGGTTCCCCGGGACTAGCGGCAAGGGATACGCAGTATTTT. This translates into CASSLGSPGLAARDTQYF.

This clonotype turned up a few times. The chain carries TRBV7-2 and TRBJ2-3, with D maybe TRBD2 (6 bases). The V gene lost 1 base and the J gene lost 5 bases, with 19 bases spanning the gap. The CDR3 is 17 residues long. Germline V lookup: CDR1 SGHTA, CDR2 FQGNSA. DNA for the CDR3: TGTGCCAGCAGCTTAGTAGCGGTAGCGGCCGTTGTAGATACGCAGTATTTT. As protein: CASSLVAVAAVVDTQYF.

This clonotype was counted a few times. The CDR3 DNA reads TGCGCCAGCAGCCCGGGTCAGGGGAAGGTGAACACTGAAGCTTTCTTT. Translated, it gives CASSPGQGKVNTEAFF. This chain links TRBV4-1 with TRBJ1-1, with D perhaps matching TRBD1 (6 bases). Per germline, CDR1 MGHRA and CDR2 YSYEKL. The CDR3 sequence is 16 residues long. V was trimmed by 4 bases and J by 0 bases, leaving 15 bases between them.

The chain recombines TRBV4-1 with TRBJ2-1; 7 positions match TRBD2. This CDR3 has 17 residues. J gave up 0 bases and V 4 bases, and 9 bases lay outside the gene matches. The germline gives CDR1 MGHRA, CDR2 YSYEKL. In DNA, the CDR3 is TGCGCCAGCAGCCCCGCACTCGGGGGGAGCTCCTACAATGAGCAGTTCTTC. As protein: CASSPALGGSSYNEQFF.

Here the CDR3 reads CAWRDGGNQQFF. CDR3 in DNA: TGTGCCTGGAGAGACGGGGGGAATCAGCAGTTCTTC. The V call is TRBV30, the J call TRBJ2-1; 7 nucleotides match TRBD2. Germline CDR1 is GTSNPN and CDR2 is SVGIG (reference sequence). V dropped 3 bases and J dropped 11; count of bases not matched to a gene: 7. The CDR3 is made up of 12 amino acids.

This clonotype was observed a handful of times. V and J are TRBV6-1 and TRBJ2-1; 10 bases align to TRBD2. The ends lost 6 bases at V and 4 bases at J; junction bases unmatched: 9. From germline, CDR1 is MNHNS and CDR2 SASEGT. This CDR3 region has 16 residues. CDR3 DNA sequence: TGTGCCAGCAGCCCCTCCCCGGGACTAGCGTACAATGAGCAGTTCTTC. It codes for CASSPSPGLAYNEQFF.

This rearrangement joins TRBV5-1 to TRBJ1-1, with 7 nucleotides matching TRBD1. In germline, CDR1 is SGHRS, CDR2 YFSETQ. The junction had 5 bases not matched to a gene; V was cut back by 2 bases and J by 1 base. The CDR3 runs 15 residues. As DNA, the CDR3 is TGCGCCAGCAGCTTAACAGGGGCGGGGAACACTGAAGCTTTCTTT. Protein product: CASSLTGAGNTEAFF.

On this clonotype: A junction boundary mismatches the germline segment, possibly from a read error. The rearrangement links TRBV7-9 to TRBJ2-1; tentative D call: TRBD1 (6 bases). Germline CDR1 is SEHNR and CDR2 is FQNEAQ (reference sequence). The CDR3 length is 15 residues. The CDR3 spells CASSPWTEIDNKQFF. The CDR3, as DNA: TGTGCCAGCAGCCCCTGGACAGAGATAGACAATAAGCAGTTCTTC.

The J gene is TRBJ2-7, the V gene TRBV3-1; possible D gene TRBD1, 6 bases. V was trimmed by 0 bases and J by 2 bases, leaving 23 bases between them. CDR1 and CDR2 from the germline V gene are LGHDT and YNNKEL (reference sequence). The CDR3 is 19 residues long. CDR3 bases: TGTGCCAGCAGCCAAGAACAACATGGACAGCGCCGAGTAACCTACGAGCAGTACTTC. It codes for CASSQEQHGQRRVTYEQYF.

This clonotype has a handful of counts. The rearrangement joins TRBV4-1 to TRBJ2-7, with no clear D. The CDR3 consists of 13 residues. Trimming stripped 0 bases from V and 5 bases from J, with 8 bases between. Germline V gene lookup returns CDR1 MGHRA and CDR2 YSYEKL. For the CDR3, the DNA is TGCGCCAGCAGCCAAGAGGAGTGGAACGAGCAGTACTTC. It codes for CASSQEEWNEQYF.

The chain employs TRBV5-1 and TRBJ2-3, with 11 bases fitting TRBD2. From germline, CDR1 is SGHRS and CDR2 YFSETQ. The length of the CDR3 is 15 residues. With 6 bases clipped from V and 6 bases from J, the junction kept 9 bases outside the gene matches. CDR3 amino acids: CASTRLAGGRDTQYF. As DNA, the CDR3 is TGCGCCAGCACCCGGCTAGCGGGGGGTCGGGATACGCAGTATTTT.

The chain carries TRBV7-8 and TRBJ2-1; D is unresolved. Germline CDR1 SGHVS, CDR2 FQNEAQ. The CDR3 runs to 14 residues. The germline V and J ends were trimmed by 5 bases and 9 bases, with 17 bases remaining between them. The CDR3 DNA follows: TGTGCCAGCAGCCCCGACATGTTCCGAGGTGAGCAGTTCTTC. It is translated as CASSPDMFRGEQFF.

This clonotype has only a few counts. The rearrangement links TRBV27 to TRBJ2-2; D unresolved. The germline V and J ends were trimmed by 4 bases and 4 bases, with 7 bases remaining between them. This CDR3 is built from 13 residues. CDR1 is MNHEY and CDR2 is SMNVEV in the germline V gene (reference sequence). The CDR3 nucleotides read TGTGCCAGCAGTTACATGGCCACCGGGGAGCTGTTTTTT. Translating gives CASSYMATGELFF.